These 3 T cell receptor beta chains were sequenced from one sample in a study of cytomegalovirus exposure and HLA in healthy donors. Use of 60 Vbeta and 13 Jbeta primers characterized the PCR. Method: immunoSEQ multiplex PCR; TCRdb's copy keeps in-frame clones and lacks some. The table records 100,000 or so clones, over 75% of them present only once. The sequenced sample was PBMCs. Receptor source: a woman aged 40 to 50 in good health and CMV-seropositive.

V usage is TRBV9 and J usage is TRBJ1-2; no definite D call. V gave up 0 bases and J gave up 4 bases, with 16 bases separating them. This CDR3 spans 16 amino acids. Germline-derived CDR1 and CDR2 are SGDLS and YYNGEE. The CDR3 DNA reads as TGTGCCAGCAGCGTAGTGTCAGCAAGCGATCCCTATGGCTACACCTTC. It encodes CASSVVSASDPYGYTF.

This chain connects TRBV5-1 to TRBJ2-7; 10 nucleotides line up with TRBD2. Germline CDR1 reads SGHRS; CDR2 reads YFSETQ. J lost 5 bases, V lost 0 bases, and 8 bases had no gene match. This CDR3 has 16 residues. CDR3 region: CASSLVASGSKHEQYF. The CDR3 coding sequence is TGCGCCAGCAGCTTGGTAGCTAGCGGGAGTAAACACGAGCAGTACTTC.

This clone was counted between two and nine times. V is TRBV11-3 and J is TRBJ2-3; weak D call: TRBD2 (6 bases). Germline values: CDR1 SGHNT, CDR2 YENEEA. The V gene lost 3 bases and the J gene lost 6 bases, with 13 bases spanning the gap. CDR3 length equals 14 residues. The CDR3 coding sequence is TGTGCCAGCAGCTTGGGTGGGACTTGGGATACGCAGTATTTT. The encoded protein is CASSLGGTWDTQYF.